The rows below give T cell receptor beta chains drawn from one sample of a study of blood T cells in healthy people across ages. TCRdb processed the 5' RACE reads anew with MiXCR; each CDR3 protein has one entry. The sample contains hundreds of thousands of distinct CDR3 sequences, under 25% of which appear only once. Sequencing input: blood. These receptors all come from a man in his 70s in good health. Each CDR3 is given with its conserved first and last residue. The order of the fields is V gene, D gene, clone size, J gene, CDR3 protein, CDR3 DNA. D genes are given only for firm matches. Rows may omit the clone size; those that give it use once, few, many or a size class.

V: TRBV7-6; D: TRBD1; size: .; J: TRBJ2-1; CDR3: CASSFGQGANEQFF; DNA: TGTGCCAGCAGTTTTGGACAGGGGGCCAATGAGCAGTTCTTC
V: TRBV3-1; D: TRBD2; size: many; J: TRBJ2-5; CDR3: CASSQGTSGKETQYF; DNA: TGTGCCAGCAGCCAAGGGACTAGCGGAAAAGAGACCCAGTACTTC
V: TRBV28; D: .; size: many; J: TRBJ2-7; CDR3: CASSRWSYEQYF; DNA: TGTGCCAGCAGTCGCTGGTCCTACGAGCAGTACTTC
V: TRBV2; D: .; size: few; J: TRBJ2-2; CDR3: CAITGVAGELFF; DNA: TGTGCCATTACGGGCGTCGCCGGGGAGCTGTTTTTT
V: TRBV19; D: TRBD2; size: many; J: TRBJ2-7; CDR3: CASSTTTSGSSYEQYF; DNA: TGTGCCAGTAGTACAACGACTAGCGGGAGCTCCTACGAGCAGTACTTC
V: TRBV14; D: TRBD2; size: .; J: TRBJ2-1; CDR3: CASSQESGSDNEQFF; DNA: TGTGCCAGCAGCCAGGAAAGCGGGAGCGACAATGAGCAGTTCTTC
V: TRBV20-1; D: .; size: many; J: TRBJ2-5; CDR3: CSEFLFQETQYF; DNA: TGCAGTGAATTTCTATTCCAGGAGACCCAGTACTTC
V: TRBV20-1; D: .; size: few; J: TRBJ2-3; CDR3: CSAPRTASTDTQYF; DNA: TGCAGTGCACCAAGGACAGCTAGCACAGATACGCAGTATTTT
V: TRBV20-1; D: TRBD2; size: .; J: TRBJ2-2; CDR3: CSARGTSGTGELFF; DNA: TGCAGTGCTAGGGGGACTAGCGGGACGGGGGAGCTGTTTTTT
V: TRBV11-2; D: TRBD2; size: .; J: TRBJ2-2; CDR3: CASVAGAHTGELFF; DNA: TGTGCCAGCGTAGCGGGAGCTCACACCGGGGAGCTGTTTTTT
V: TRBV3-1; D: .; size: few; J: TRBJ1-5; CDR3: CASSQWGNNQPQHF; DNA: TGTGCCAGCAGCCAATGGGGGAACAATCAGCCCCAGCATTTT
V: TRBV7-9; D: TRBD1; size: .; J: TRBJ2-5; CDR3: CAGLDGTVQETQYF; DNA: TGTGCCGGCCTCGACGGGACAGTCCAAGAGACCCAGTACTTC
V: TRBV4-3; D: TRBD1; size: .; J: TRBJ2-5; CDR3: CASSQDRGLRETQYF; DNA: TGCGCCAGCAGCCAAGATAGGGGGCTGCGGGAGACCCAGTACTTC
V: TRBV7-9; D: .; size: .; J: TRBJ1-2; CDR3: CASSHANQGYGYTF; DNA: TGTGCCAGCAGCCACGCCAATCAAGGCTATGGCTACACCTTC
V: TRBV4-3; D: TRBD2; size: many; J: TRBJ2-7; CDR3: CASSQQLAASYEQYF; DNA: TGCGCCAGCAGCCAACAACTAGCGGCCTCCTACGAGCAGTACTTC
V: TRBV30; D: .; size: .; J: TRBJ2-4; CDR3: CAWRNGAKNIQYF; DNA: TGTGCCTGGAGGAACGGGGCCAAAAACATTCAGTACTTC
V: TRBV28; D: .; size: .; J: TRBJ2-2; CDR3: CASRQGMGGELFF; DNA: TGTGCCAGCAGACAGGGAATGGGCGGGGAGCTGTTTTTT
V: TRBV2; D: .; size: .; J: TRBJ2-5; CDR3: CASSVGLAIETQYF; DNA: TGTGCCAGCAGTGTCGGCCTAGCGATTGAGACCCAGTACTTC
V: TRBV7-9; D: .; size: few; J: TRBJ1-2; CDR3: CASSRGEANYGYTF; DNA: TGTGCCAGCAGCCGAGGGGAGGCTAACTATGGCTACACCTTC
V: TRBV7-9; D: .; size: many; J: TRBJ2-3; CDR3: CASSPSGADTQYF; DNA: TGTGCCAGCAGCCCGTCCGGAGCAGATACGCAGTATTTT
V: TRBV10-2; D: TRBD1; size: .; J: TRBJ2-7; CDR3: CASSENRGREQYF; DNA: TGCGCCAGCAGTGAGAACAGGGGGCGCGAGCAGTACTTC
V: TRBV7-2; D: .; size: .; J: TRBJ2-7; CDR3: CASSLDPKGYEQYF; DNA: TGTGCCAGCAGCTTAGATCCAAAAGGGTACGAGCAGTACTTC
V: TRBV20-1; D: TRBD2; size: few; J: TRBJ2-7; CDR3: CSANLPGRPYEQYF; DNA: TGCAGTGCCAACCTTCCCGGGAGGCCCTACGAGCAGTACTTC
V: TRBV2; D: .; size: few; J: TRBJ1-1; CDR3: CASGDGYPLNTEAFF; DNA: TGTGCCAGCGGAGACGGTTATCCCCTCAACACTGAAGCTTTCTTT
V: TRBV5-1; D: .; size: few; J: TRBJ2-7; CDR3: CASSLEVGAVYEQYF; DNA: TGCGCCAGCAGCTTGGAAGTGGGAGCGGTCTACGAGCAGTACTTC
V: TRBV20-1; D: .; size: few; J: TRBJ2-7; CDR3: CSANKLGFWEQYF; DNA: TGCAGTGCGAACAAGCTAGGGTTTTGGGAGCAGTACTTC
V: TRBV6-2/TRBV6-3; D: TRBD2; size: .; J: TRBJ2-4; CDR3: CASSYSTRGEENIQYF; DNA: TGTGCCAGCAGTTACTCGACCCGGGGGGAAGAAAACATTCAGTACTTC
V: TRBV9; D: .; size: .; J: TRBJ1-2; CDR3: CASSPDPLNYGYTF; DNA: TGTGCCAGCAGCCCGGATCCCCTAAACTATGGCTACACCTTC